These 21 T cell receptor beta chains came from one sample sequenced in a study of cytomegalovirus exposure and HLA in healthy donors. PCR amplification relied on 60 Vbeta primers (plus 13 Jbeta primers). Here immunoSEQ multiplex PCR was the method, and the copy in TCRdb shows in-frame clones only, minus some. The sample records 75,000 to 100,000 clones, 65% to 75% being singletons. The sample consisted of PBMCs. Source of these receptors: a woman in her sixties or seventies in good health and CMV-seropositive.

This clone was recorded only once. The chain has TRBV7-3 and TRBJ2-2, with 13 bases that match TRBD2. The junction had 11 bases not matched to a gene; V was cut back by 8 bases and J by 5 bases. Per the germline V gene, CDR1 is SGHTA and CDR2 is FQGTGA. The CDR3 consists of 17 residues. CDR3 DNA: TGTGCCAGCGCCGTACTAGCGGGGGGGCTGGAAACCGGGGAGCTGTTTTTT. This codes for CASAVLAGGLETGELFF.

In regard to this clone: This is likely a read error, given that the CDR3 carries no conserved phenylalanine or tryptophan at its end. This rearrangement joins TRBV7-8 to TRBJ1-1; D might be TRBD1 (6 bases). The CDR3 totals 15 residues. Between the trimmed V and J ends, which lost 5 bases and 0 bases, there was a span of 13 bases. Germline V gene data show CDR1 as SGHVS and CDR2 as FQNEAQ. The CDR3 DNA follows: TGTGCCAGCAGCCCAACCCCAGGGGTGAACACTGAAGCTTTCCTT. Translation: CASSPTPGVNTEAFL.

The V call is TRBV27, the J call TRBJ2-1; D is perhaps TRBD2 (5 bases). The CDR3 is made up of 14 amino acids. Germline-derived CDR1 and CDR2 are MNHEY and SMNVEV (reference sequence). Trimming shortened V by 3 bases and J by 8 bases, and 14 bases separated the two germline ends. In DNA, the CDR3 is TGTGCCAGCAGTTTTTTAGAGGGCCGAGATGAGCAGTTCTTC. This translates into CASSFLEGRDEQFF.

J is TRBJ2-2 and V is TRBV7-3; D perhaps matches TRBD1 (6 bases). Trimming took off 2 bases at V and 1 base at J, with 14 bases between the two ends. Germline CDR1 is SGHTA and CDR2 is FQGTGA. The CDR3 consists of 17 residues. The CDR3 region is CASSLAAYRVNTGELFF. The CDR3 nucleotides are TGTGCCAGCAGCTTAGCTGCCTACAGGGTGAACACCGGGGAGCTGTTTTTT.

As DNA, the CDR3 is TGTGCCAGCAGCGCCAGGGCTGGGGCCAACGTCCTGACTTTC. This encodes CASSARAGANVLTF. The chain combines TRBV6-1 with TRBJ2-6; weak D call: TRBD1 (5 bases). This CDR3 is 14 amino acids long. Germline V gene lookup returns CDR1 MNHNS and CDR2 SASEGT. Trimming cost V 6 bases and J 2 bases, with 8 bases left between them.

The CDR3 DNA reads TGTGCCAGCTCACCCCTAGGGGCGGGGGCCTACGAGCAGTACTTC. It yields the protein CASSPLGAGAYEQYF. The chain employs TRBV18 and TRBJ2-7; TRBD2 agrees at 7 bases. The CDR3 sequence is 15 residues long. V trimming: 3 bases; J trimming: 2 bases; junction bases outside the gene matches: 7. Germline V gives CDR1 KGHSH, CDR2 LQKENI.

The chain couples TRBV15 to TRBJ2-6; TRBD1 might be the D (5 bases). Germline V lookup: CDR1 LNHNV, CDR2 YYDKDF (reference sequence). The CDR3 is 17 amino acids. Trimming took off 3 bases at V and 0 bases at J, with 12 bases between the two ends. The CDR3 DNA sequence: TGTGCCACCAGCAGGCCAGACAGAGGCTCTGGGGCCAACGTCCTGACTTTC. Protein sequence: CATSRPDRGSGANVLTF.

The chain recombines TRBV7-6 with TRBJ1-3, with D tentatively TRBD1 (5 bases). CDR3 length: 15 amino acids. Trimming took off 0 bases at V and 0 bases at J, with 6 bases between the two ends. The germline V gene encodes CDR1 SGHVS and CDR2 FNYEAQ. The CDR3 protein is CASSLATASGNTIYF. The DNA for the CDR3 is TGTGCCAGCAGCTTAGCGACAGCCTCTGGAAACACCATATATTTT.

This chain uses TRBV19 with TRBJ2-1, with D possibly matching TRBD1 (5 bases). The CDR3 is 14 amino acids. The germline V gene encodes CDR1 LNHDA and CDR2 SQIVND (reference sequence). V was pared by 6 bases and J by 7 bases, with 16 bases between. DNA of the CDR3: TGTGCCAGTAGCGAACAGGAACTACATAATGAGCAGTTCTTC. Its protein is CASSEQELHNEQFF.

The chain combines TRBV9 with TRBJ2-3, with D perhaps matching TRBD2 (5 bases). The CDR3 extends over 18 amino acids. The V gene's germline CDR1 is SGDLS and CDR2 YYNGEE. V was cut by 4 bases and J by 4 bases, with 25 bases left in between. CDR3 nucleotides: TGTGCCAGCAGCCTTGGAGGTGGGAAGGGTGGAGCCCCAGATACGCAGTATTTT. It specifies CASSLGGGKGGAPDTQYF.

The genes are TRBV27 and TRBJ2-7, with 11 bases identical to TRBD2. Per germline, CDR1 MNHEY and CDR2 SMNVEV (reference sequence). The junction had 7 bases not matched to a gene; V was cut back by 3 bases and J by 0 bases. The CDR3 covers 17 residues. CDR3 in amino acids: CASSFNSGRAHSYEQYF. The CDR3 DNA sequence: TGTGCCAGCAGTTTTAATAGCGGGAGGGCCCACTCCTACGAGCAGTACTTC.

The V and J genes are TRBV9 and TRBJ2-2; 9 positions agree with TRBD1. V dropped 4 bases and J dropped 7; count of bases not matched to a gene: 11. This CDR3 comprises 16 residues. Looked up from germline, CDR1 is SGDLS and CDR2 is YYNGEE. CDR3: CASSSQWTGEGGELFF. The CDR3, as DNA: TGTGCCAGCAGCTCTCAGTGGACAGGGGAAGGCGGGGAGCTGTTTTTT.

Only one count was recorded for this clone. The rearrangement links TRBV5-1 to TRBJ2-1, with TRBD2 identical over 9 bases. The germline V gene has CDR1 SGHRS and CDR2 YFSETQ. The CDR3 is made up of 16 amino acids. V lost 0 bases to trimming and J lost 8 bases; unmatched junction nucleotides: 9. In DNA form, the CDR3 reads TGCGCCAGCAGCTTGGTTGGTAGCGGGAGTGGCGATGAGCAGTTCTTC. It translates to CASSLVGSGSGDEQFF. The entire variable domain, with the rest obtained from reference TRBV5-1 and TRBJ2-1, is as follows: KAGVTQTPRYLIKTRGQQVTLSCSPISGHRSVSWYQQTPGQGLQFLFEYFSETQRNKGNFPGRFSGRQFSNSRSEMNVSTLELGDSALYLCASSLVGSGSGDEQFFGPGTRLTVL.

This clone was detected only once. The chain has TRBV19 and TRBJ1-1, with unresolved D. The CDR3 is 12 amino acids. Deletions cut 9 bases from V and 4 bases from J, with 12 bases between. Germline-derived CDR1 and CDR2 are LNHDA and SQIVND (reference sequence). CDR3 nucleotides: TGTGCCAGCAGGATCCTGGGCACTGAAGCTTTCTTT. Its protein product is CASRILGTEAFF.

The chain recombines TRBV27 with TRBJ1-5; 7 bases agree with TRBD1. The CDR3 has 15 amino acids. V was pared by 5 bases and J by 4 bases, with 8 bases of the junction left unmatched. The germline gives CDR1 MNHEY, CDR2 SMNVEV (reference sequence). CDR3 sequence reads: CASSQQGLANQPQHF. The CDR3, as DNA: TGTGCCAGCAGTCAACAGGGGTTAGCAAATCAGCCCCAGCATTTT.

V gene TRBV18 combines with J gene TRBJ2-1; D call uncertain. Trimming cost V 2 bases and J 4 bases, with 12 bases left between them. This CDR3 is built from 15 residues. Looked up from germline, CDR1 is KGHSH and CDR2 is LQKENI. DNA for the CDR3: TGTGCCAGCTCACCAATGACTCTCCCATACAATGAGCAGTTCTTC. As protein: CASSPMTLPYNEQFF.

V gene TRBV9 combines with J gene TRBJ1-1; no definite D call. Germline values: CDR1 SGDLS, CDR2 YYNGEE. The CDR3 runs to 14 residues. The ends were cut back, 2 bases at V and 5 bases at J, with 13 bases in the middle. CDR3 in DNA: TGTGCCAGCAGCGTTAAGGCGGGTGGTACTGAAGCTTTCTTT. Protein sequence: CASSVKAGGTEAFF. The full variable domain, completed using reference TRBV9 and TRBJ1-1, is DSGVTQTPKHLITATGQRVTLRCSPRSGDLSVYWYQQSLDQGLQFLIQYYNGEERAKGNILERFSAQQFPDLHSELNLSSLELGDSALYFCASSVKAGGTEAFFGQGTRLTVV.

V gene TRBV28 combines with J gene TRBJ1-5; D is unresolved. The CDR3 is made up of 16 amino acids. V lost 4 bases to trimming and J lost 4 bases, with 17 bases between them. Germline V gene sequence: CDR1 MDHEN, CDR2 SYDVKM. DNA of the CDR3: TGTGCCAGCAGTTCCCCAGGCCCCAGTGGGAATCAGCCCCAGCATTTT. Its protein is CASSSPGPSGNQPQHF. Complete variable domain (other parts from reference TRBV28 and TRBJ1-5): DVKVTQSSRYLVKRTGEKVFLECVQDMDHENMFWYRQDPGLGLRLIYFSYDVKMKEKGDIPEGYSVSREKKERFSLILESASTNQTSMYLCASSSPGPSGNQPQHFGDGTRLSIL.

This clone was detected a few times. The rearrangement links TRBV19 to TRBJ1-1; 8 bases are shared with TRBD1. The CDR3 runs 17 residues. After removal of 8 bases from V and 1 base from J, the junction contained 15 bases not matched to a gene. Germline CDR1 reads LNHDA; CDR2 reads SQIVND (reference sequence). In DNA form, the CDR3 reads TGTGCCAGTCGAGAGCGACAGGGGACCGGTGAGAACACTGAAGCTTTCTTT. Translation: CASRERQGTGENTEAFF.

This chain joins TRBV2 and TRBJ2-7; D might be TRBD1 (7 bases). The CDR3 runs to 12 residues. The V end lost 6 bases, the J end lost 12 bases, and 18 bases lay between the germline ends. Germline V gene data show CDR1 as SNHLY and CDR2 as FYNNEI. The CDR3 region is CASRSGGNAAYF. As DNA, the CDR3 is TGTGCCAGCAGATCAGGGGGGAACGCCGCGTACTTC.

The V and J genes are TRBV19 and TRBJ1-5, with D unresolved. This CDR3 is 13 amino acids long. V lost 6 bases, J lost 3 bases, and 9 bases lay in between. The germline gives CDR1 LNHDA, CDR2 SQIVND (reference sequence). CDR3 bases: TGTGCCAGTAGCCGGGATCCCAATCAGCCCCAGCATTTT. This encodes CASSRDPNQPQHF.